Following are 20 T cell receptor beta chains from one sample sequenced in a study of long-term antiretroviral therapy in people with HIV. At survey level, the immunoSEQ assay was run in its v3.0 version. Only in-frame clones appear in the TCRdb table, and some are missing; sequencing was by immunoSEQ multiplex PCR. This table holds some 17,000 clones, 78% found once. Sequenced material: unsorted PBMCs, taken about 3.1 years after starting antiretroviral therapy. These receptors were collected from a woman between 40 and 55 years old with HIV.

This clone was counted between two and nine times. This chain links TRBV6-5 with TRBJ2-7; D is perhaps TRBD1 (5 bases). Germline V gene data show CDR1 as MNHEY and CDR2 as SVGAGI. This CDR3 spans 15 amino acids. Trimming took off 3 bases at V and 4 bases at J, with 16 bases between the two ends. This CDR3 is CASSYRWGPRYEQYF. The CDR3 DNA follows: TGTGCCAGCAGTTATCGGTGGGGCCCAAGATACGAGCAGTACTTC.

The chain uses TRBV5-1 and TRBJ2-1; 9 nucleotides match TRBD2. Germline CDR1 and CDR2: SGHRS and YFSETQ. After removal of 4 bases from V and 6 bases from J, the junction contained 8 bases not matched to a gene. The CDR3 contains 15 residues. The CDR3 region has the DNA TGCGCCAGCAGCGACCCCCTAGCGGGGCCCAATGAGCAGTTCTTC. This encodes CASSDPLAGPNEQFF.

CDR3 amino acids: CASSLSAGLVTEAFF. The CDR3 DNA reads as TGTGCCAGCAGCTTATCCGCCGGGTTGGTCACTGAAGCTTTCTTT. The chain combines TRBV7-8 with TRBJ1-1, with D unresolved. V was pared by 2 bases and J by 4 bases, with 14 bases between. The CDR3 loop spans 15 amino acids. The germline V gene has CDR1 SGHVS and CDR2 FQNEAQ.

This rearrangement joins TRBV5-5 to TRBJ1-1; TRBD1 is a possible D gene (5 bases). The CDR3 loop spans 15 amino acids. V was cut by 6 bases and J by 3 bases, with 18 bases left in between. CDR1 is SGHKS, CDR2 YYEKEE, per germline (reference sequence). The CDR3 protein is CASNLMGVGDTEAFF. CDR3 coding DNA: TGTGCCAGCAACTTAATGGGGGTGGGGGACACTGAAGCTTTCTTT.

The CDR3: CASSLLGRTSNEQFF. Written as DNA, the CDR3 is TGCGCCAGCAGCTTGCTGGGTCGGACCAGCAATGAGCAGTTCTTC. The V gene is TRBV5-1, the J gene TRBJ2-1; D is unresolved. This CDR3 is 15 amino acids long. Germline CDR1 SGHRS, CDR2 YFSETQ. Trimming removed 1 base from V and 6 bases from J, with 14 bases in between.

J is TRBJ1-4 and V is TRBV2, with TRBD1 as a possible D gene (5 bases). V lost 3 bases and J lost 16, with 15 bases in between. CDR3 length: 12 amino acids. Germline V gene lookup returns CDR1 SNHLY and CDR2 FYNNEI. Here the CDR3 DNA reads TGTGCCAGCAGTGAGGGGGACGTCTCGGGGTTTTTT. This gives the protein CASSEGDVSGFF.

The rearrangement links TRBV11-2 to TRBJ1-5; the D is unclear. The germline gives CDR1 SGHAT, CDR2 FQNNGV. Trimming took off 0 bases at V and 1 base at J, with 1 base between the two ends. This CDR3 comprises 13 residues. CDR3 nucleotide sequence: TGTGCCAGCAGCTTAGAGAGCAATCAGCCCCAGCATTTT. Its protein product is CASSLESNQPQHF.

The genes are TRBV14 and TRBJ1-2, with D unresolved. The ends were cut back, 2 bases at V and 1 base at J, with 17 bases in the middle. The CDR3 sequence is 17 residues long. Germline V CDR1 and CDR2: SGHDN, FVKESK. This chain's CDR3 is CASSQSLLPGDNYGYTF. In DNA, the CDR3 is TGTGCCAGCAGCCAATCCTTATTACCGGGAGATAACTATGGCTACACCTTC. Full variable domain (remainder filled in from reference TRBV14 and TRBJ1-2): EAGVTQFPSHSVIEKGQTVTLRCDPISGHDNLYWYRRVMGKEIKFLLHFVKESKQDESGMPNNRFLAERTGGTYSTLKVQPAELEDSGVYFCASSQSLLPGDNYGYTFGSGTRLTVV.

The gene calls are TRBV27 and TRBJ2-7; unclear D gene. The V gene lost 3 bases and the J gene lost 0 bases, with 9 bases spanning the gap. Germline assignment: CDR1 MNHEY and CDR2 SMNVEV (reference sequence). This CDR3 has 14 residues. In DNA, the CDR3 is TGTGCCAGCAGTTTGCAGGCGAGCTCCTACGAGCAGTACTTC. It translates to CASSLQASSYEQYF.

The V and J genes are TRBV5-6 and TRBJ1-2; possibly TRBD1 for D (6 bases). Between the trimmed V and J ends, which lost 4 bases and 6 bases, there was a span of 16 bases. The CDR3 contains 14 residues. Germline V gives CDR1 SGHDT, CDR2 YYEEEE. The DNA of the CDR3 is TGTGCCAGCAGCCTCCAAGGGGGAGGGCATGGCTACACCTTC. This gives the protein CASSLQGGGHGYTF.

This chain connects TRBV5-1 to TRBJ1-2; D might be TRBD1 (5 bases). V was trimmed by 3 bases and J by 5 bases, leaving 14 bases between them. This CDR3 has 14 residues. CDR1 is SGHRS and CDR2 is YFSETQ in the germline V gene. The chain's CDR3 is CASSSSGVGYGYTF. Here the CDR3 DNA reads TGCGCCAGCAGCTCCTCGGGGGTTGGGTATGGCTACACCTTC.

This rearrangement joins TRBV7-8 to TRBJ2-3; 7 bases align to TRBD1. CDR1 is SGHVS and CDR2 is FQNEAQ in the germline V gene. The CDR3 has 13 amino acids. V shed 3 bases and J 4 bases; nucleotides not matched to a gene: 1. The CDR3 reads CASSFDRADTQYF. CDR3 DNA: TGTGCCAGCAGCTTTGACAGGGCAGATACGCAGTATTTT.

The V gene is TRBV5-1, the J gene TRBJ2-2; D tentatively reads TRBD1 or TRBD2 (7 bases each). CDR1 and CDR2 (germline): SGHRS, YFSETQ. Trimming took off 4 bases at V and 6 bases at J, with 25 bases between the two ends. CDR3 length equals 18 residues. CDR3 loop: CASSPGWGGQTRPGELFF. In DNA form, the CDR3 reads TGCGCCAGCAGCCCCGGTTGGGGGGGACAGACAAGGCCCGGGGAGCTGTTTTTT.

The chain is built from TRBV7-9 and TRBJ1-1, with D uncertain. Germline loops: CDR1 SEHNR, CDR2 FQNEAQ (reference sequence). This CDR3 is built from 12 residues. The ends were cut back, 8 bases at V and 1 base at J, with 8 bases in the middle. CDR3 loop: CASGGQNTEAFF. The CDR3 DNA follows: TGTGCCAGCGGAGGCCAGAACACTGAAGCTTTCTTT.

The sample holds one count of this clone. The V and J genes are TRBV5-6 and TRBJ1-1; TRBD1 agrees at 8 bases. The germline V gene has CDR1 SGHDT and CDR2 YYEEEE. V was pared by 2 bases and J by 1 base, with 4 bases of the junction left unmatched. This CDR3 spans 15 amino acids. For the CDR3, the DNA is TGTGCCAGCAGCTTCCTGGACAGGGAGAACACTGAAGCTTTCTTT. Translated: CASSFLDRENTEAFF.

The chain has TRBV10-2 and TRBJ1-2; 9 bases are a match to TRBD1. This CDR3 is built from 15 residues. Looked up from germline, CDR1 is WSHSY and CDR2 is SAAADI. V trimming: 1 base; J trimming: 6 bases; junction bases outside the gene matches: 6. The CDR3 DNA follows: TGCGCCAGCAGTGAGTTGACAGGGGGGATGGATGGCTACACCTTC. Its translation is CASSELTGGMDGYTF.

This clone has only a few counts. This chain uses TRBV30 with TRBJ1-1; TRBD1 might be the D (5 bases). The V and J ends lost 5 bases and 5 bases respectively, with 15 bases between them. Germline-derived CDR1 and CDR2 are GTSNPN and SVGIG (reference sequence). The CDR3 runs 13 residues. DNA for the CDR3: TGTGCCTGGGGGACGACAGCGGGAACTGAAGCTTTCTTT. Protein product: CAWGTTAGTEAFF.

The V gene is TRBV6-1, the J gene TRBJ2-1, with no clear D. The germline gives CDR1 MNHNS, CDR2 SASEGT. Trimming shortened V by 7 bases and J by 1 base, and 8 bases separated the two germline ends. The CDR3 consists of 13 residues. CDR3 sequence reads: CASTSNSYNEQFF. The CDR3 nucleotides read TGTGCCAGCACTTCAAATTCCTACAATGAGCAGTTCTTC.

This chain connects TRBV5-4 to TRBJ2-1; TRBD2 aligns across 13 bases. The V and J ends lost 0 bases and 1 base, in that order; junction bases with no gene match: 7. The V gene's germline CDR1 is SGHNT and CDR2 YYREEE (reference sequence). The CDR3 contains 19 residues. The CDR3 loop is CASSLGFGTSGASYNEQFF. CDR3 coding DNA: TGTGCCAGCAGCTTGGGGTTCGGGACTAGCGGGGCTTCCTACAATGAGCAGTTCTTC.

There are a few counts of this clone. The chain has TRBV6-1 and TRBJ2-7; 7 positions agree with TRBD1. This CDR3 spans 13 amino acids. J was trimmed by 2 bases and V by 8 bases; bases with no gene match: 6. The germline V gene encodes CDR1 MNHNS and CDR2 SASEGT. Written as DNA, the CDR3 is TGTGCCAGCCAGGGGGTGCTAACCTACGAGCAGTACTTC. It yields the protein CASQGVLTYEQYF.